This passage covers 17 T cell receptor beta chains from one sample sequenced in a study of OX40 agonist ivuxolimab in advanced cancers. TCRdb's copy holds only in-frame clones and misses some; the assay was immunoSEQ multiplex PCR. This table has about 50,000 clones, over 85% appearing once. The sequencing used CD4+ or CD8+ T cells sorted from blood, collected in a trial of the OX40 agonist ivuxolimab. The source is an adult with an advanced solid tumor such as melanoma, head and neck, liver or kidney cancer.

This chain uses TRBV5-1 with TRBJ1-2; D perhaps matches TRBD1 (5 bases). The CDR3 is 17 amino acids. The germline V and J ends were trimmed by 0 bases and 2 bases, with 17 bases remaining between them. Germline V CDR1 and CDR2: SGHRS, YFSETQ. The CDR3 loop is CASSLDLFPGGNYGYTF. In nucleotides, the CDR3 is TGCGCCAGCAGCTTGGACCTTTTTCCGGGGGGGAACTATGGCTACACCTTC.

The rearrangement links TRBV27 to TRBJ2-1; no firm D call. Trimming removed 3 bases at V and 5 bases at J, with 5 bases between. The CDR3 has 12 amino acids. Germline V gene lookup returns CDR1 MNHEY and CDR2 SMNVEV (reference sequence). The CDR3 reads CASSLANNEQFF. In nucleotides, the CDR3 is TGTGCCAGCAGTTTGGCGAACAATGAGCAGTTCTTC.

CDR3 sequence: CASSLWGNTGELFF. CDR3 sequence (DNA): TGTGCCAGCAGTTTGTGGGGAAACACCGGGGAGCTGTTTTTT. J is TRBJ2-2 and V is TRBV28; D call uncertain. Trimming pared 3 bases from V and 2 bases from J, leaving 7 bases between. The CDR3 consists of 14 residues. Looked up from germline, CDR1 is MDHEN and CDR2 is SYDVKM. Combining the CDR3 with reference TRBV28 and TRBJ2-2 gives the whole variable domain DVKVTQSSRYLVKRTGEKVFLECVQDMDHENMFWYRQDPGLGLRLIYFSYDVKMKEKGDIPEGYSVSREKKERFSLILESASTNQTSMYLCASSLWGNTGELFFGEGSRLTVL.

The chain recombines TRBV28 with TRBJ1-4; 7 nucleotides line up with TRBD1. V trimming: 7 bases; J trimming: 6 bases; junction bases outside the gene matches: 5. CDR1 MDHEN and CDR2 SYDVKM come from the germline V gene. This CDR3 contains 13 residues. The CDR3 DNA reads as TGTGCCAGCAAGGCAGGGGGAGATGAAAAACTGTTTTTT. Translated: CASKAGGDEKLFF.

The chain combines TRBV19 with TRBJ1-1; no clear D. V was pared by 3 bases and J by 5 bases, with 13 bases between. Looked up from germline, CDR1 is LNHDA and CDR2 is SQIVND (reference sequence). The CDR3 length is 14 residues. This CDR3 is CASSITPGSTEAFF. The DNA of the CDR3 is TGTGCCAGTAGTATCACCCCGGGGTCTACTGAAGCTTTCTTT. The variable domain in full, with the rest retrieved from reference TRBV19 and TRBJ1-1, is DGGITQSPKYLFRKEGQNVTLSCEQNLNHDAMYWYRQDPGQGLRLIYYSQIVNDFQKGDIAEGYSVSREKKESFPLTVTSAQKNPTAFYLCASSITPGSTEAFFGQGTRLTVV.

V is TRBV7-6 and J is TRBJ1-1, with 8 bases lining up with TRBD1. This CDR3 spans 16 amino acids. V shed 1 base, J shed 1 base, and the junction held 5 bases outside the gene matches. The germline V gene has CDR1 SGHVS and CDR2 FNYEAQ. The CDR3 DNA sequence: TGTGCCAGCAGCTTAGAGACAGGGGCGTGGAACACTGAAGCTTTCTTT. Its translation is CASSLETGAWNTEAFF.

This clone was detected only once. As DNA, the CDR3 is TGTGCCAGCAGTTTTGGAGGGACTGGCACAGATACGCAGTATTTT. Its translation: CASSFGGTGTDTQYF. The chain joins TRBV28 to TRBJ2-3; maybe TRBD2 (6 bases). Germline CDR1 reads MDHEN; CDR2 reads SYDVKM. CDR3 length equals 15 residues. V was cut by 3 bases and J by 1 base, with 11 bases left in between.

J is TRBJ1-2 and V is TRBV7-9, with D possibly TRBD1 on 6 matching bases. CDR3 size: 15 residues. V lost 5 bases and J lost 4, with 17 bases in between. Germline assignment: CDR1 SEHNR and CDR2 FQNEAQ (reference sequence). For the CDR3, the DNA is TGTGCCAGCAGCACTGGGCTACAGGGTGGCTATGGCTACACCTTC. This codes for CASSTGLQGGYGYTF.

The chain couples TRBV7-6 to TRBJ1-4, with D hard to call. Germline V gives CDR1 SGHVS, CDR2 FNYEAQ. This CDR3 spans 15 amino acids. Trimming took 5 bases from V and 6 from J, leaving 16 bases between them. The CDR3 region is CASSPHLTNYEKLFF. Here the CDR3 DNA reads TGTGCCAGCAGCCCTCATCTCACTAATTATGAAAAACTGTTTTTT.

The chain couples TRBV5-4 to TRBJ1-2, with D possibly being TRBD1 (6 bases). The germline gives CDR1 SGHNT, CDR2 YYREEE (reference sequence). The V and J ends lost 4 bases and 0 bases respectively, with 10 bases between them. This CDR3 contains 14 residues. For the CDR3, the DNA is TGTGCCAGCAGCGCTGACAGGTCTAACTATGGCTACACCTTC. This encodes CASSADRSNYGYTF.

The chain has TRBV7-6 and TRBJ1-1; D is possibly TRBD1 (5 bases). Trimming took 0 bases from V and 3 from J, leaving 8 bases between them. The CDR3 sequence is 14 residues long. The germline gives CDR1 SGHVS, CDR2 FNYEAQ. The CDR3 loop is CASSLASGYTEAFF. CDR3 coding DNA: TGTGCCAGCAGCTTAGCGTCAGGGTACACTGAAGCTTTCTTT.

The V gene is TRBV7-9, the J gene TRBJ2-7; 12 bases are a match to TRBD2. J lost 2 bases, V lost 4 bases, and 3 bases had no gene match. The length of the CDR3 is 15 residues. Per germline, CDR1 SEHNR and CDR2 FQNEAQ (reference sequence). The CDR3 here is CASSSTSGSTYEQYF. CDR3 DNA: TGTGCCAGCAGCTCGACTAGCGGGAGCACCTACGAGCAGTACTTC.

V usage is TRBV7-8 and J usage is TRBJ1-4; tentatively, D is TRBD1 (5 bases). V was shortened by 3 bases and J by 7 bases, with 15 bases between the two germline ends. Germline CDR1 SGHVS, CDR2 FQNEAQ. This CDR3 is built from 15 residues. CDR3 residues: CASSFTGTVIEKLFF. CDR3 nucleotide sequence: TGTGCCAGCAGCTTTACCGGGACGGTGATTGAAAAACTGTTTTTT.

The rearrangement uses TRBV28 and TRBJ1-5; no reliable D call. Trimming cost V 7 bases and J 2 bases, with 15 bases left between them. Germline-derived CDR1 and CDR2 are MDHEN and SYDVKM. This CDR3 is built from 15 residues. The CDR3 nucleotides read TGTGCCAGCACCCCGGTGGGGTTTGGCAATCAGCCCCAGCATTTT. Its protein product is CASTPVGFGNQPQHF.

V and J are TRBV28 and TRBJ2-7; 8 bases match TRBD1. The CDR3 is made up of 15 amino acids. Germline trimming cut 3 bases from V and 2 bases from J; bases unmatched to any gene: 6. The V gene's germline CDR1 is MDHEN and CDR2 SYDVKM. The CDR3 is CASSLDRERTYEQYV. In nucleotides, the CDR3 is TGTGCCAGCAGTTTGGACAGGGAGAGGACCTACGAGCAGTACGTC.

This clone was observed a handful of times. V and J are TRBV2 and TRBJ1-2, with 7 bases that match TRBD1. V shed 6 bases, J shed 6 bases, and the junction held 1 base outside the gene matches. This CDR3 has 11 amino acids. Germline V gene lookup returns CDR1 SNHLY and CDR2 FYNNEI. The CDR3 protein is CASSGTDGYTF. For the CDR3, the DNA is TGTGCCAGCAGCGGGACAGATGGCTACACCTTC.

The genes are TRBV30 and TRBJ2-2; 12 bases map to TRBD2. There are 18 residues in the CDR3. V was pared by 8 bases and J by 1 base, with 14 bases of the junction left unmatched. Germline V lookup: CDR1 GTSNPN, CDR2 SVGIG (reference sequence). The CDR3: CARSVASGRAGNTGELFF. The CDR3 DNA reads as TGTGCCAGAAGTGTGGCTAGCGGGAGGGCCGGGAACACCGGGGAGCTGTTTTTT.